This paragraph reports one T cell receptor beta chain. As processed by the authors: Using reference gene primer amplification, nucleated cell counts were estimated. Measured with immunoSEQ multiplex PCR; TCRdb has only the in-frame clones, and not every one. The D gene and trimming were derived from the DNA, and the V and J assignments and clone size from that table. The table shows about half a million clones, with approximately 89% occurring only once. The data derive from a study of blood T cell repertoires in COVID-19. Study at large: Acute and convalescent COVID-19 samples came from the United States, Italy and Spain. T cells, B-cell-depleted T cells, or PBMCs provided the cDNA or gDNA that served as material.

The CDR3 covers 22 residues. Seattle participants joined during active infection and were tracked over time. Sequenced: peripheral blood. The clonotype was recovered from a man younger than 35 with COVID-19, enrolled during active disease. This chain connects TRBV21-1 to TRBJ2-5; TRBD2 reflects the table's D call only, with no check against the DNA. TRBV21-1 is a known pseudogene. CDR3: CASTNMVVGISGAIRGKKTQYF. As DNA, the CDR3 is TGTGCCAGCACCAATATGGTTGTTGGGATTAGCGGGGCAATTCGGGGGAAGAAGACCCAGTACTTC.